This entry lists 13 T cell receptor beta chains sequenced from one sample in a study of T cell clones after liver transplantation. The table came from immunoSEQ multiplex PCR; TCRdb's copy has only in-frame clones and leaves some out. The sample shows about 58,000 clones, approximately 63% of them seen only once. The starting material was CD4+ T cells from blood, obtained at the approximately 16-month timepoint. The receptors were sampled from a human patient who received a liver transplant. Certain T cells may be donor cells from the graft.

This chain links TRBV5-1 with TRBJ2-3, with TRBD2 matching 8 bases. The CDR3 sequence is 16 residues long. Germline CDR1 is SGHRS and CDR2 is YFSETQ. Losses at the gene ends were 4 bases for V and 4 bases for J; bases not matched to a gene: 11. The CDR3 sequence is CASSTLAGLTADTQYF. DNA of the CDR3: TGCGCCAGCAGCACTTTAGCGGGACTCACAGCAGATACGCAGTATTTT.

This chain joins TRBV6-5 and TRBJ1-2, with 10 bases identical to TRBD1. The ends lost 5 bases at V and 8 bases at J; junction bases unmatched: 11. CDR3 length equals 15 residues. CDR1 is MNHEY and CDR2 is SVGAGI in the germline V gene. The CDR3 is CASSKPGQGILGYTF. The DNA for the CDR3 is TGTGCCAGCAGTAAACCGGGACAGGGGATTTTAGGCTACACCTTC.

This clone has only a few counts. This chain uses TRBV30 with TRBJ1-3, with 7 bases aligning to TRBD1. The V gene end was trimmed by 4 bases and the J gene end by 4 bases; junction bases not matched to a gene: 10. Germline-derived CDR1 and CDR2 are GTSNPN and SVGIG (reference sequence). CDR3 length equals 15 residues. CDR3 region: CAWNRGQVSGNTIYF. The CDR3 coding sequence is TGTGCCTGGAACAGAGGACAGGTATCAGGAAACACCATATATTTT. Together with reference TRBV30 and TRBJ1-3, the CDR3 gives the full variable domain: SQTIHQWPATLVQPVGSPLSLECTVEGTSNPNLYWYRQAAGRGLQLLFYSVGIGQISSEVPQNLSASRPQDRQFILSSKKLLLSDSGFYLCAWNRGQVSGNTIYFGEGSWLTVV.

Judged by abundance, this clone is medium-sized. V gene TRBV5-1 combines with J gene TRBJ1-4; D unclear. The V end lost 0 bases, the J end lost 7 bases, and 7 bases lay between the germline ends. This CDR3 is 13 amino acids long. The V gene's germline CDR1 is SGHRS and CDR2 YFSETQ. The CDR3 protein is CASSLGAGEKLFF. The CDR3 DNA is TGCGCCAGCAGCTTGGGGGCGGGTGAAAAACTGTTTTTT.

The genes are TRBV4-3 and TRBJ2-7; no reliable D call. This CDR3 contains 9 residues. V lost 6 bases and J 5 bases, leaving 2 bases between the germline ends. Germline-derived CDR1 and CDR2 are LGHNA and YSLEER. This chain's CDR3 is CASRHEQYV. DNA for the CDR3: TGCGCCAGCAGGCACGAGCAGTACGTC.

The J gene is TRBJ1-1, the V gene TRBV9, with unresolved D. This CDR3 is 15 amino acids long. Deletions cut 0 bases from V and 0 bases from J, with 9 bases between. In germline, CDR1 is SGDLS, CDR2 YYNGEE. CDR3 bases: TGTGCCAGCAGCGTAGGAGGTTCCCTGAACACTGAAGCTTTCTTT. This encodes CASSVGGSLNTEAFF.

This clone occurred a few times. The chain combines TRBV23-1 with TRBJ1-5; no clear D gene. TRBV23-1 is an open reading frame, and its role is uncertain. V lost 0 bases and J 0 bases, leaving 12 bases between the germline ends. This CDR3 has 17 amino acids. CDR3 amino acids: CASSQSACRDSNQPQHF. CDR3 DNA sequence: TGCGCCAGCAGTCAATCGGCGTGTCGCGATAGCAATCAGCCCCAGCATTTT.

The genes are TRBV30 and TRBJ1-3, with a possible D match to TRBD1 (6 bases). The CDR3 loop spans 12 amino acids. The ends were cut back, 5 bases at V and 7 bases at J, with 12 bases in the middle. The germline V gene encodes CDR1 GTSNPN and CDR2 SVGIG (reference sequence). The CDR3 DNA is TGTGCCTGGGCGACAAGGGGGAACACCATATATTTT. This encodes CAWATRGNTIYF.

This chain uses TRBV7-8 with TRBJ2-5; possibly TRBD1 for D (5 bases). The V and J ends lost 1 base and 2 bases respectively, with 8 bases between them. The CDR3 loop spans 14 amino acids. CDR1 is SGHVS, CDR2 FQNEAQ, per germline. CDR3 bases: TGTGCCAGCAGCTTAGGGACAAATCAAGAGACCCAGTACTTC. Residues: CASSLGTNQETQYF.

The DNA of the CDR3 is TGTGCCAGCAGCTGGGACAGGAACACTGAAGCTTTCTTT. It codes for CASSWDRNTEAFF. The rearrangement joins TRBV5-4 to TRBJ1-1, with TRBD1 matching 7 bases. The J segment lost 1 base and the V segment lost 3 bases, leaving 0 bases of the junction unmatched. Germline CDR1 is SGHNT and CDR2 is YYREEE (reference sequence). The CDR3 length is 13 residues.

This chain connects TRBV4-3 to TRBJ1-2, with D hard to call. V was pared by 3 bases and J by 4 bases, with 18 bases between. The germline V gene encodes CDR1 LGHNA and CDR2 YSLEER. The CDR3 is made up of 16 amino acids. CDR3 protein: CASSQDLGLKVYGYTF. The DNA for the CDR3 is TGCGCCAGCAGCCAGGATTTGGGCCTAAAAGTCTATGGCTACACCTTC.

The chain couples TRBV14 to TRBJ2-3, with TRBD2 identical over 12 bases. Germline loops: CDR1 SGHDN, CDR2 FVKESK. This CDR3 is built from 19 residues. V shed 0 bases, J shed 6 bases, and the junction held 13 bases outside the gene matches. The CDR3 spells CASSQDFELAGGPSDTQYF. CDR3 bases: TGTGCCAGCAGCCAAGACTTTGAACTAGCGGGGGGCCCCTCCGATACGCAGTATTTT.

As to this clone: Other DNA sequences in the same sample also yield this CDR3. The V and J genes are TRBV6-5 and TRBJ2-3, with 11 bases matching TRBD2. The V gene's germline CDR1 is MNHEY and CDR2 SVGAGI. This CDR3 region has 15 residues. The trim removed 0 bases at V and 4 bases at J, leaving 0 bases unmatched. The CDR3 reads CASSYSGLAADTQYF. CDR3 nucleotide sequence: TGTGCCAGCAGTTACTCGGGACTAGCGGCAGATACGCAGTATTTT.